This T cell receptor (beta chain) was identified in a study of beta chain features in type 1 diabetes. Study results and caveats: In every one of the four CD4+ subsets, TCRB CDR3s were moderately but significantly shorter in Type 1 diabetes patients.

This clone has a handful of counts. Its target is unknown. Expressed TCRB transcripts were sequenced because the entire RNA isolate underwent reverse transcription. TCRdb keeps only in-frame clones here, not all; method: immunoSEQ multiplex PCR. This table has 500,000 to 800,000 clones, roughly 12% appearing once. V lost 1 base, J lost 7 bases, and 11 bases lay in between. The CDR3 loop spans 13 amino acids. CDR1 is SGDLS, CDR2 YYNGEE, per germline. Sequencing was done on a sample of naive CD4+ T cells from blood. This sequence originates from a man aged 25 to 45 with type 1 diabetes. The chain combines TRBV9 with TRBJ1-1; the D gene is possibly TRBD1 (5 bases). CDR3 nucleotide sequence: TGTGCCAGCAGCGTAAGGGGAGCGGATGAAGCTTTCTTT. It encodes CASSVRGADEAFF.